Each of the 19 T cell receptor beta chains below was sequenced from the same sample in a study of cytomegalovirus exposure and HLA in healthy donors. Assay used: immunoSEQ multiplex PCR; TCRdb lists only in-frame clones, some missing. The sample lists some 49,000 clones; about 90% were seen once. Sequencing was carried out using PBMCs. The source of these receptors is a young man in good health and CMV-seronegative.

This clone was detected once. The chain has TRBV7-8 and TRBJ2-1; no clear D gene. Germline assignment: CDR1 SGHVS and CDR2 FQNEAQ. The CDR3 has 16 residues. V gave up 5 bases and J gave up 6 bases, with 20 bases separating them. The CDR3 sequence: CASSIRSYPLSNEQFF. DNA of the CDR3: TGTGCCAGCAGCATCCGGAGCTATCCTTTGAGCAATGAGCAGTTCTTC.

The J gene is TRBJ1-4, the V gene TRBV15; 7 bases align to TRBD1. The CDR3 loop spans 14 amino acids. Per germline, CDR1 LNHNV and CDR2 YYDKDF (reference sequence). V gave up 3 bases and J gave up 8 bases; unmatched junction bases: 6. This chain's CDR3 is CATSRAGGYEKLFF. CDR3 nucleotide sequence: TGTGCCACCAGCAGGGCAGGGGGGTACGAAAAACTGTTTTTT.

V and J are TRBV11-2 and TRBJ2-5; 9 bases align to TRBD2. The trim removed 4 bases at V and 9 bases at J, leaving 9 bases unmatched. Germline assignment: CDR1 SGHAT and CDR2 FQNNGV. The CDR3 sequence is 14 residues long. Here the CDR3 DNA reads TGTGCCAGCAGCTCGCGGGGGGGACGCGGACCCCAGTACTTC. Its translation is CASSSRGGRGPQYF.

This clone came up once. The V gene is TRBV7-9, the J gene TRBJ2-2; TRBD1 might be the D (6 bases). V dropped 0 bases and J dropped 5 bases, with 13 bases sitting between them. The CDR3 runs 16 residues. Germline CDR1 SEHNR, CDR2 FQNEAQ (reference sequence). CDR3 in amino acids: CASSLAQIQGTGELFF. CDR3 coding DNA: TGTGCCAGCAGCTTAGCGCAGATACAGGGTACCGGGGAGCTGTTTTTT.

The chain uses TRBV9 and TRBJ2-3; 7 bases map to TRBD2. Germline V gene data show CDR1 as SGDLS and CDR2 as YYNGEE. Trimming removed 1 base from V and 1 base from J; junction bases left unmatched: 9. This CDR3 region has 17 residues. In nucleotides, the CDR3 is TGTGCCAGCAGCGTAACCGCCATCGCGGGAGGCACAGATACGCAGTATTTT. Translated, it gives CASSVTAIAGGTDTQYF.

V gene TRBV4-1 combines with J gene TRBJ2-1; D unclear. Germline CDR1 reads MGHRA; CDR2 reads YSYEKL. V shed 4 bases and J shed 7 bases, with 8 bases lying between them. The CDR3 has 12 amino acids. CDR3 region: CASSPSLNEQFF. In nucleotides, the CDR3 is TGCGCCAGCAGCCCGTCCCTGAATGAGCAGTTCTTC.

The genes are TRBV15 and TRBJ2-1; a weak D match, TRBD1 (7 bases). V lost 2 bases and J lost 7, with 15 bases in between. Per the germline V gene, CDR1 is LNHNV and CDR2 is YYDKDF (reference sequence). This CDR3 is built from 15 residues. The CDR3 DNA follows: TGTGCCACCAGCAGACTAGGGGGCCGGGGGAATGAGCAGTTCTTC. Protein product: CATSRLGGRGNEQFF.

This chain connects TRBV30 to TRBJ2-2; 11 positions agree with TRBD1. With V trimmed by 3 bases and J by 5 bases, 2 bases remained unmatched. CDR3 length: 14 amino acids. Germline V gene lookup returns CDR1 GTSNPN and CDR2 SVGIG (reference sequence). CDR3 region: CAWRGTGGTGELFF. CDR3 bases: TGTGCCTGGAGGGGGACAGGGGGGACCGGGGAGCTGTTTTTT.

The V call is TRBV4-1, the J call TRBJ2-7, with 12 bases identical to TRBD2. Germline V gene sequence: CDR1 MGHRA, CDR2 YSYEKL. This CDR3 contains 16 residues. J gave up 6 bases and V 1 base, and 7 bases lay outside the gene matches. CDR3 loop: CASSQAGLAGSSEQYF. CDR3 DNA sequence: TGCGCCAGCAGCCAAGCCGGACTAGCGGGATCAAGCGAGCAGTACTTC.

This chain joins TRBV19 and TRBJ2-2; D might be TRBD1 (5 bases). The CDR3 spans 15 residues. Germline V lookup: CDR1 LNHDA, CDR2 SQIVND (reference sequence). The V end was cut by 4 bases, the J end by 0 bases, with 9 bases between. The CDR3: CASSTGFSNTGELFF. CDR3 DNA: TGTGCCAGTAGTACAGGGTTCTCGAACACCGGGGAGCTGTTTTTT.

This clone has only one observation. This chain joins TRBV7-9 and TRBJ2-3, with 8 bases identical to TRBD1. Germline values: CDR1 SEHNR, CDR2 FQNEAQ (reference sequence). The ends lost 4 bases at V and 0 bases at J; junction bases unmatched: 9. The CDR3 sequence is 17 residues long. In DNA, the CDR3 is TGTGCCAGCAGCTCCCCTCGGACAGGGATCAGCACAGATACGCAGTATTTT. It specifies CASSSPRTGISTDTQYF.

The chain joins TRBV9 to TRBJ2-7, with TRBD1 identical over 9 bases. The CDR3 has 15 amino acids. Germline CDR1 and CDR2: SGDLS and YYNGEE. J gave up 1 base and V 3 bases, and 5 bases lay outside the gene matches. CDR3: CASSGGTGFSYEQYF. The CDR3 bases are TGTGCCAGCAGCGGTGGGACAGGGTTTTCCTACGAGCAGTACTTC.

The rearrangement links TRBV11-2 to TRBJ2-7, with 9 positions matching TRBD1. V gave up 5 bases and J gave up 11 bases; unmatched junction bases: 13. Germline CDR1 and CDR2: SGHAT and FQNNGV. This CDR3 is 14 amino acids long. The CDR3 region has the DNA TGTGCCAGCAGCCCTACCTTAACAGGGGGCACAGAGTACTTC. Protein product: CASSPTLTGGTEYF. The full variable domain, with the rest looked up from reference TRBV11-2 and TRBJ2-7, is EAGVAQSPRYKIIEKRQSVAFWCNPISGHATLYWYQQILGQGPKLLIQFQNNGVVDDSQLPKDRFSAERLKGVDSTLKIQPAKLEDSAVYLCASSPTLTGGTEYFGPGTRLTVT.

This clone was counted only a few times. The V and J genes are TRBV29-1 and TRBJ2-2, with TRBD2 matching over 14 bases. CDR3 length: 14 residues. The V segment lost 4 bases and the J segment 7 bases; nucleotides outside the gene matches: 2. Germline V CDR1 and CDR2: SQVTM, ANQGSEA. This CDR3 is CSVGGLAGVGELFF. The CDR3 DNA reads as TGCAGCGTTGGGGGACTAGCGGGAGTCGGGGAGCTGTTTTTT.

The chain joins TRBV7-9 to TRBJ2-7, with 13 bases matching TRBD2. The CDR3 consists of 15 residues. Looked up from germline, CDR1 is SEHNR and CDR2 is FQNEAQ (reference sequence). V shed 5 bases and J 3 bases; nucleotides not matched to a gene: 4. Written as DNA, the CDR3 is TGTGCCAGCAGCCCTGGGACTAGCGGGATCTACGAGCAGTACTTC. This codes for CASSPGTSGIYEQYF.

In DNA form, the CDR3 reads TGTGCCAGCAGCTTGGTCAGCGGGGGGAGCACCGGGGAGCTGTTTTTT. Encoded protein: CASSLVSGGSTGELFF. The V gene is TRBV5-4, the J gene TRBJ2-2; 9 bases are a match to TRBD2. This CDR3 has 16 residues. CDR1 and CDR2 (germline): SGHNT, YYREEE (reference sequence). With 0 bases clipped from V and 4 bases from J, the junction kept 4 bases outside the gene matches. Full variable domain (rest looked up from reference TRBV5-4 and TRBJ2-2): ETGVTQSPTHLIKTRGQQVTLRCSSQSGHNTVSWYQQALGQGPQFIFQYYREEENGRGNFPPRFSGLQFPNYSSELNVNALELDDSALYLCASSLVSGGSTGELFFGEGSRLTVL.

This clone has just one count. The V gene is TRBV9, the J gene TRBJ2-7; 8 bases are shared with TRBD2. The length of the CDR3 is 16 residues. The germline V gene encodes CDR1 SGDLS and CDR2 YYNGEE. Trimming took 0 bases from V and 1 from J; bases not matched to a gene: 6. In DNA, the CDR3 is TGTGCCAGCAGCGTAGATGGCGGGGGGCCGTCCTACGAGCAGTACTTC. The encoded protein is CASSVDGGGPSYEQYF.

The CDR3 region is CASSLVGQSVGEQYF. CDR3 bases: TGTGCCAGCAGCCTAGTGGGACAGAGCGTTGGGGAGCAGTACTTC. The chain recombines TRBV7-8 with TRBJ2-7; 7 bases fit TRBD1. The CDR3 spans 15 residues. Germline trimming cut 5 bases from V and 7 bases from J; bases unmatched to any gene: 14. Germline V CDR1 and CDR2: SGHVS, FQNEAQ.

The rearrangement joins TRBV5-5 to TRBJ2-7; 8 positions match TRBD1. CDR1 is SGHKS, CDR2 YYEKEE, per germline (reference sequence). V was pared by 4 bases and J by 2 bases, with 5 bases of the junction left unmatched. The CDR3 covers 14 residues. CDR3 sequence (DNA): TGTGCCAGCAGCCCCGGGACAGGAGCCTACGAGCAGTACTTC. This encodes CASSPGTGAYEQYF.